This entry describes one TCR beta chain. What this receptor recognizes is not known. Base-call qualities are not available, and no considerably larger clone is one nucleotide away. The sample's treatment or condition label, in plain terms: live attenuated yellow fever vaccine strain. At every blood-draw timepoint, two biological replicates of bulk PBMCs were collected. A standard Ficoll-Paque protocol was used to isolate PBMCs from peripheral blood. TriZol was used to extract RNA from bulk PBMCs, from CD4 and CD8 fractions, and from dextramer-positive and dextramer-negative fractions. This entry comes from a study of T cells after yellow fever vaccination (dated by TCRdb to between 2018 and 2021). Some background on the complete study: Libraries from fractions with low cell numbers were prepared with the SMART-Seq v4 Ultra Low Input RNA kit. Bulk PBMC replicates and cell subsets were isolated from blood drawn at multiple timepoints before and after both primary and secondary immunization. Bulk TCR alpha and beta repertoires were sequenced longitudinally to track T-cell clones before and after primary and booster YFV17D yellow fever vaccination. Two healthy male donors, one aged 18 to 30 and one aged 30 to 39 years, were included in the cohort. Study-wide conclusions, independent of this receptor: Computational filtering was required because FACS-sorted repertoires could contain abundant contaminating clonotypes from the bulk population. Because the study included only a couple of donors, the extent to which the findings can be generalized is limited. The secondary T-cell response was found to be weaker but faster than the primary response, with a peak reached on day 5 rather than on day 15. A small share of clonotypes was detected in both CD4 and CD8 compartments, with the overlap likely arising from convergent recombination. After the booster, most clones that had expanded after primary vaccination were detected again (approximately 95% of CD4 and more than 80% of CD8), suggesting broad maintenance of memory.

TCR cDNA was synthesized by 5'RACE template switching, which introduced a universal primer site and unique molecular identifiers. Priming of cDNA synthesis was performed from both the TCR alpha and TCR beta constant segments. Libraries were amplified in two PCR steps, with sample barcodes and sequencing adapters added in the second step. Sequencing of libraries was performed on Illumina HiSeq 2500 (2x100 bp) or NovaSeq (2x150 bp). For the original study's pipeline: MIGEC handled demultiplexing of reads and collapsing into UMI consensus sequences, while MiXCR performed V(D)J alignment. Vaccine-responding clonotypes were identified with edgeR using replicate PBMC samples, with FDR below 0.01 and a log2 fold change above 5 up to day 15 being required. Each bulk clonotype received a CD4 or CD8 identity based on whether the sequenced CD4 or CD8 repertoire contained that clonotype at higher abundance. TCRdb reprocessed the public reads (quality trimming at Q25 with fastp, clone calling with MiXCR) and kept in-frame beta chains. Entries that share a CDR3 protein sequence are merged under the most common genes and DNA. TCRdb's processing, not the study's, gives the V and J calls here. For this sample the table gives around 550,000 distinct CDR3 sequences, of which about a fifth were detected only once. The ten largest clones take up 14% of the sample.

The material sequenced was PBMCs, taken 15 days after the yellow fever booster vaccination. This receptor was taken from a man aged 25-40 years who received the YFV17D yellow fever vaccine.

The sequenced DNA: TGTGCCAGCAGCCCCCTCATGTACGAGCAGTACTTC. The resulting protein is CASSPLMYEQYF. This chain is built from TRBV12-3 or TRBV12-4 and TRBJ2-7; no D gene call is confident. From its cysteine to its phenylalanine, the CDR3 spans 12 amino acids. Only the CDR3 part of the read is kept: 36 bases, read in frame from the first base. Trimming removed 6 bases from V and 4 bases from J, leaving 10 bases between the germline ends.